This TCR beta chain appears in the sequencing data of a study of technical replicates of blood from a handful of donors. In germline, CDR1 is SEHNR, CDR2 FQNEAQ (reference sequence). The CDR3 is 16 amino acids. The V gene lost 3 bases and the J gene lost 8 bases, with 22 bases spanning the gap. The assay was immunoSEQ multiplex PCR, and TCRdb's table has in-frame clones only and misses some. This sample has about 75,000 clones, with approximately 97% found just once. Sequenced material: T cells isolated from PBMCs. The sequence derives from a human donor in good health. The chain uses TRBV7-9 and TRBJ1-2; weak D call: TRBD1 (5 bases). As DNA, the CDR3 is TGTGCCAGCAGCTTCGCGGGACGGACCGCGGAGAGGGGCTACACCTTC. It specifies CASSFAGRTAERGYTF.